This TCR beta chain was identified in a study of PD-L1 blockade in urothelial cancer. With V trimmed by 4 bases and J by 4 bases, 10 bases remained unmatched. Germline loops: CDR1 LGHNA, CDR2 YNFKEQ. The CDR3 covers 17 residues. Time point described: pretreatment peripheral blood. This table comes from immunoSEQ multiplex PCR, and its TCRdb copy is limited to in-frame clones, with some not included. The sample holds roughly 130,000 clones, 70% to 85% seen once. Sequences were derived from PBMCs, sampled around atezolizumab (anti-PD-L1) treatment. The receptor comes from a man in his fifties or sixties with urothelial cancer. This chain uses TRBV4-2 with TRBJ2-5; 12 nucleotides agree with TRBD2. For the CDR3, the DNA is TGTGCCAGCAGCCGGACTAGCGGGATAGTAGGGGGAGAGACCCAGTACTTC. Translating gives CASSRTSGIVGGETQYF.